A single sample gave rise to the 18 T cell receptor beta chains below, sequenced in a study of blood T cell repertoires in COVID-19. Clones were sequenced by immunoSEQ multiplex PCR, and TCRdb holds only the in-frame ones, with some missing. The sample contains about 220,000 clones, roughly 85% of which appear only once. The specimen was peripheral blood. Every receptor here comes from a woman in her 70s with COVID-19, enrolled during active disease.

This clone was detected only once. The V and J genes are TRBV5-1 and TRBJ1-6, with TRBD1 as a possible D gene (5 bases). V was cut by 0 bases and J by 10 bases, with 14 bases left in between. CDR1 is SGHRS and CDR2 is YFSETQ in the germline V gene. This CDR3 contains 15 residues. The CDR3 protein is CASSLAPGSGSPLHF. CDR3 bases: TGCGCCAGCAGCTTGGCGCCAGGGTCAGGGTCACCCCTCCACTTT.

This clone was recorded once. The J gene is TRBJ2-3, the V gene TRBV7-3; the match to TRBD2 covers 8 bases. The length of the CDR3 is 16 residues. Germline CDR1 and CDR2: SGHTA and FQGTGA. Losses at the gene ends were 1 base for V and 1 base for J; bases not matched to a gene: 4. The CDR3 region is CASSLKAGAGTDTQYF. The CDR3 DNA reads TGTGCCAGCAGCTTAAAAGCGGGGGCGGGCACAGATACGCAGTATTTT.

The chain links TRBV15 to TRBJ2-5; 9 bases align to TRBD1. The CDR3 is made up of 16 amino acids. CDR1 is LNHNV and CDR2 is YYDKDF in the germline V gene (reference sequence). V lost 3 bases to trimming and J lost 5 bases; unmatched junction nucleotides: 10. DNA for the CDR3: TGTGCCACCAGCAGGGGCCTAGGGACAGGGAGGGAGACCCAGTACTTC. Translated, it gives CATSRGLGTGRETQYF.

The rearrangement joins TRBV5-4 to TRBJ1-2; D gene uncertain. The CDR3 is made up of 16 amino acids. Trimming shortened V by 0 bases and J by 0 bases, and 12 bases separated the two germline ends. The germline CDR1 and CDR2 sequences are SGHNT and YYREEE (reference sequence). This CDR3 is CASSLVGGSSNYGYTF. The CDR3 bases are TGTGCCAGCAGCTTGGTTGGCGGCTCATCTAACTATGGCTACACCTTC. Together with reference TRBV5-4 and TRBJ1-2, the CDR3 gives the full variable domain: ETGVTQSPTHLIKTRGQQVTLRCSSQSGHNTVSWYQQALGQGPQFIFQYYREEENGRGNFPPRFSGLQFPNYSSELNVNALELDDSALYLCASSLVGGSSNYGYTFGSGTRLTVV.

This rearrangement joins TRBV5-6 to TRBJ2-7, with D maybe TRBD1 (5 bases). CDR1 and CDR2 (germline): SGHDT, YYEEEE. V was trimmed by 7 bases and J by 6 bases, leaving 8 bases between them. The CDR3 contains 10 residues. This CDR3 is CASSGIEQYF. The DNA of the CDR3 is TGTGCCAGCTCAGGGATCGAGCAGTACTTC.

This CDR3 reads CASSQDMGQGNEKLFF. The CDR3, as DNA: TGCGCCAGCAGCCAAGATATGGGACAGGGGAATGAAAAACTGTTTTTT. The chain joins TRBV4-3 to TRBJ1-4, with TRBD1 identical over 10 bases. Germline lookup yields CDR1 LGHNA and CDR2 YSLEER. The CDR3 runs to 16 residues. V lost 0 bases and J lost 5; bases outside the gene matches: 3.

The V and J genes are TRBV21-1 and TRBJ1-5; TRBD1 is the table's D call, not checked against the DNA. TRBV21-1 is an annotated pseudogene. This CDR3 contains 16 residues. The CDR3 DNA sequence: TGTGCCAGCAGCCGTCCAAAACGACAGGAGAATCAGCCCCAGCATTTT. Translated: CASSRPKRQENQPQHF.

J is TRBJ1-2 and V is TRBV5-1, with D uncertain. The germline gives CDR1 SGHRS, CDR2 YFSETQ. The CDR3 runs to 13 residues. V was clipped by 0 bases and J by 5 bases, with 8 bases between them. As DNA, the CDR3 is TGCGCCAGCAGCTTGGGACATCTTTATGGCTACACCTTC. Protein sequence: CASSLGHLYGYTF.

Written as DNA, the CDR3 is TGTGCCAGCAGCTTGACAGGGGGCGACGTTCGGAACACTGAAGCTTTCTTT. Protein: CASSLTGGDVRNTEAFF. The rearrangement uses TRBV5-5 and TRBJ1-1; TRBD1 agrees at 9 bases. Per the germline V gene, CDR1 is SGHKS and CDR2 is YYEKEE (reference sequence). Unmatched junction bases numbered 8, after V lost 1 base and J lost 1 base. The CDR3 is 17 amino acids. The full variable domain, rest sourced from reference TRBV5-5 and TRBJ1-1, is DAGVTQSPTHLIKTRGQQVTLRCSPISGHKSVSWYQQVLGQGPQFIFQYYEKEERGRGNFPDRFSARQFPNYSSELNVNALLLGDSALYLCASSLTGGDVRNTEAFFGQGTRLTVV.

V is TRBV6-6 and J is TRBJ2-1; tentative D call: TRBD1 (5 bases). Germline CDR1 and CDR2: MNHNY and SVGAGI (reference sequence). The V gene lost 5 bases and the J gene lost 2 bases, with 13 bases spanning the gap. CDR3 size: 15 residues. This CDR3 reads CASSGAGYPYNEQFF. The CDR3 DNA reads TGTGCCAGCAGTGGTGCAGGGTATCCCTACAATGAGCAGTTCTTC.

The V gene is TRBV25-1, the J gene TRBJ2-1; possible D gene TRBD1, 8 bases. The CDR3 totals 14 residues. The germline V gene has CDR1 MGHDK and CDR2 SYGVNS. V was clipped by 8 bases and J by 8 bases, with 19 bases between them. DNA for the CDR3: TGTGCCAGCTCTGGACAGGGAGGGGTGTATGAGCAGTTCTTC. It translates to CASSGQGGVYEQFF.

This clone was seen only once. The chain links TRBV29-1 to TRBJ1-1, with a possible D match to TRBD1 (5 bases). The CDR3 sequence is 13 residues long. Germline CDR1 is SQVTM and CDR2 is ANQGSEA. V gave up 3 bases and J gave up 1 base, with 9 bases separating them. The CDR3 DNA reads TGCAGCGTTGATTGGGGGGGGAACACTGAAGCTTTCTTT. This sequence encodes CSVDWGGNTEAFF.

The CDR3 is CASSLVRSGGTKSSEQFF. The CDR3 DNA is TGTGCCAGCAGCTTAGTGCGTAGCGGGGGCACAAAAAGTAGTGAGCAGTTCTTC. The chain carries TRBV11-2 and TRBJ2-1, with 9 bases fitting TRBD2. CDR3 length: 18 amino acids. From germline, CDR1 is SGHAT and CDR2 FQNNGV. The V and J ends lost 1 base and 9 bases, in that order; junction bases with no gene match: 16.

The chain carries TRBV27 and TRBJ2-2, with D tentatively TRBD1 (6 bases). V lost 6 bases and J 1 base, leaving 12 bases between the germline ends. CDR3 length equals 15 residues. From germline, CDR1 is MNHEY and CDR2 SMNVEV (reference sequence). The CDR3 spells CASRGDRLNTGELFF. The CDR3 DNA follows: TGTGCCAGCAGGGGAGACAGGCTGAACACCGGGGAGCTGTTTTTT.

V is TRBV12-3 or TRBV12-4 and J is TRBJ2-5, with D possibly matching TRBD2 (6 bases). This CDR3 is built from 12 residues. The V end lost 5 bases, the J end lost 9 bases, and 13 bases lay between the germline ends. The CDR3 spells CASSPLGGSQYF. For the CDR3, the DNA is TGTGCCAGCAGTCCGCTGGGAGGATCCCAGTACTTC.

V is TRBV7-2 and J is TRBJ1-1; possibly TRBD1 for D (5 bases). CDR1 and CDR2 from the germline V gene are SGHTA and FQGNSA. V shed 3 bases and J shed 4 bases, with 15 bases lying between them. The length of the CDR3 is 15 residues. The CDR3 reads CASSFRSGDLTEAFF. The CDR3, as DNA: TGTGCCAGCAGCTTTCGTTCGGGGGATCTCACTGAAGCTTTCTTT.

This CDR3 is CASSFSGPNSPLHF. The CDR3 region has the DNA TGTGCCAGCAGTTTTTCTGGGCCCAATTCACCCCTCCACTTT. The V call is TRBV11-3, the J call TRBJ1-6; D is undetermined. Trimming left V 6 bases short and J 7 bases short, with 13 bases between. CDR1 SGHNT and CDR2 YENEEA come from the germline V gene. The length of the CDR3 is 14 residues.

The chain has TRBV7-2 and TRBJ1-1, with D unclear. The CDR3 runs to 15 residues. Germline V gene sequence: CDR1 SGHTA, CDR2 FQGNSA. V shed 1 base and J shed 0 bases, with 9 bases lying between them. The CDR3 is CASSLGVMMNTEAFF. The CDR3 nucleotides are TGTGCCAGCAGCTTAGGAGTGATGATGAACACTGAAGCTTTCTTT.